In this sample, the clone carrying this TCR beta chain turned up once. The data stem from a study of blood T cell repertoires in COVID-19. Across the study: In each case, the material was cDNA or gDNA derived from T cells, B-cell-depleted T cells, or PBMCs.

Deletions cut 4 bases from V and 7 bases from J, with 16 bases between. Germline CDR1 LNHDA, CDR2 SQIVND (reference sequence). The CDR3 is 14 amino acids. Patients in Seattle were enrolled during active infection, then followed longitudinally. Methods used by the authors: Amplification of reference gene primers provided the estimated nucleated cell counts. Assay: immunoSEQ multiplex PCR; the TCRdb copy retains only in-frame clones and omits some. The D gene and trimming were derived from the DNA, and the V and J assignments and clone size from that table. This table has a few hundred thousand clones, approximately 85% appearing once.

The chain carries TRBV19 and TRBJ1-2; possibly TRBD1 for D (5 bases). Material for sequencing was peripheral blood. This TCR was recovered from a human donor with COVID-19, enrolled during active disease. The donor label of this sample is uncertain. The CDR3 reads CASSTGIQGFGYTF. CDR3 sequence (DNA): TGTGCCAGTAGTACCGGAATTCAGGGTTTTGGCTACACCTTC.